This T cell receptor (beta chain) was sequenced for a study of T cells after yellow fever vaccination. The authors made TCR cDNA by 5'RACE template switching, adding a universal primer site and UMIs. TCRdb itself ran the 5' RACE reads through MiXCR, one entry per CDR3 protein. The table lists about 350,000 distinct CDR3 sequences, approximately 4% of them singletons, with 20% to 25% in the top ten. Germline CDR1 SGHTA, CDR2 FQGNSA. V gave up 1 base and J gave up 8 bases; unmatched junction bases: 7. The CDR3 spans 15 residues. V gene TRBV7-2 combines with J gene TRBJ2-1; 8 bases are a match to TRBD2. The material sequenced was PBMCs, taken 5 days after the yellow fever booster vaccination. The sequence derives from a man aged 18 to 30 who received the YFV17D yellow fever vaccine. CDR3 region: CASSLEAGGWDEQFF. The DNA of the CDR3 is TGTGCCAGCAGCTTAGAGGCGGGGGGCTGGGATGAGCAGTTCTTC.